These 14 T cell receptor beta chains were sequenced from one sample in a study of metastatic and nonmetastatic thyroid tumors. Treatment of any kind had been given to no patient before thyroid surgery. TCRdb re-called the PCR reads through MiXCR. The sample contains about 33,000 clones, over 15% of which appear only once. The sequencing sample was made of blood. Receptors originate from a male donor with papillary thyroid cancer or a benign thyroid nodule (not recorded which). Some clones in this sample may be carry-over from other donors' samples.

This clone was seen repeatedly, ten times or more. The chain is built from TRBV5-1 and TRBJ2-1; D might be TRBD1 or TRBD2, each matching 6 bases. The CDR3 totals 15 residues. Germline V gene sequence: CDR1 SGHRS, CDR2 YFSETQ. V shed 0 bases and J shed 6 bases, with 13 bases lying between them. CDR3 nucleotide sequence: TGCGCCAGCAGCTTGGGAGGGGGGCGACTCAATGAGCAGTTCTTC. It encodes CASSLGGGRLNEQFF.

At least ten counts were recorded for this clone. This chain joins TRBV7-6 and TRBJ2-7, with a possible D match to TRBD2 (6 bases). Trimming shortened V by 1 base and J by 4 bases, and 14 bases separated the two germline ends. Germline V gives CDR1 SGHVS, CDR2 FNYEAQ. CDR3 size: 15 residues. CDR3 coding DNA: TGTGCCAGCAGCTTAGAAGGAATGGGGGGTTACGAGCAGTACTTC. Its protein is CASSLEGMGGYEQYF.

V and J are TRBV6-4 and TRBJ2-2, with D hard to call. CDR1 MRHNA and CDR2 SNTAGT come from the germline V gene. Trimming left V 3 bases short and J 2 bases short, with 7 bases between. This CDR3 comprises 14 residues. The CDR3: CASSEFGNTGELFF. CDR3 bases: TGTGCCAGCAGTGAATTTGGAAACACCGGGGAGCTGTTTTTT.

This clone came up many times. The J gene is TRBJ2-4, the V gene TRBV28, with D hard to call. Germline loops: CDR1 MDHEN, CDR2 SYDVKM. The length of the CDR3 is 14 residues. The V end was cut by 8 bases, the J end by 3 bases, with 14 bases between. In nucleotides, the CDR3 is TGTGCCAGCCGTACCCCCAGATACAAAAACATTCAGTACTTC. Translating gives CASRTPRYKNIQYF.

The chain links TRBV4-2 to TRBJ1-3, with D unclear. The CDR3 is made up of 17 amino acids. The V end was cut by 7 bases, the J end by 0 bases, with 19 bases between. CDR1 is LGHNA, CDR2 YNFKEQ, per germline. The CDR3 reads CASTKSANALSGNTIYF. The CDR3 coding sequence is TGTGCCAGCACCAAGAGTGCAAACGCCCTCTCTGGAAACACCATATATTTT.

This clone was found many times. The chain joins TRBV20-1 to TRBJ1-1; tentative D call: TRBD1 (6 bases). This CDR3 has 14 residues. In germline, CDR1 is DFQATT, CDR2 SNEGSKA (reference sequence). Trimming stripped 2 bases from V and 7 bases from J, with 17 bases between. The DNA of the CDR3 is TGCAGTGCTAGAAATGTCCAGGGGATGAATGAAGCTTTCTTT. It translates to CSARNVQGMNEAFF.

V and J are TRBV29-1 and TRBJ1-3, with D possibly being TRBD1 (5 bases). Germline CDR1 and CDR2: SQVTM and ANQGSEA. V lost 7 bases and J lost 4, with 14 bases in between. This CDR3 spans 13 amino acids. CDR3 protein: CSASRAAGNTIYF. The CDR3, as DNA: TGCAGCGCCTCCAGGGCGGCGGGAAACACCATATATTTT.

This clone was counted between two and nine times. At one of its ends the junction is not consistent with the germline gene, which may arise from a read error. V usage is TRBV6-2 or TRBV6-3 and J usage is TRBJ2-5; D is unresolved. This CDR3 has 16 amino acids. Germline loops: CDR1 MNHEY, CDR2 SVGEGT. CDR3 loop: CTSSYAVGPPRETQYF. The CDR3 DNA reads as TGTACCAGCAGTTACGCGGTGGGCCCGCCCAGGGAGACCCAGTACTTC.

This clone was counted many times. The DNA for the CDR3 is TGTGCCAGCAGCGGACAGGGTGGCAATCAGCCCCAGCATTTT. It encodes CASSGQGGNQPQHF. The chain carries TRBV9 and TRBJ1-5, with TRBD1 identical over 7 bases. The germline gives CDR1 SGDLS, CDR2 YYNGEE. CDR3 size: 14 residues. V lost 3 bases to trimming and J lost 2 bases; unmatched junction nucleotides: 2.

This clone was detected ten times or more. The chain couples TRBV19 to TRBJ2-1; 10 nucleotides agree with TRBD2. Germline values: CDR1 LNHDA, CDR2 SQIVND (reference sequence). This CDR3 region has 15 residues. V gave up 6 bases and J gave up 4 bases; unmatched junction bases: 6. CDR3 nucleotides: TGTGCCAGTAGGTATAGCGGGAGGACTTACAATGAGCAGTTCTTC. It translates to CASRYSGRTYNEQFF.

This clone was detected many times. The chain joins TRBV30 to TRBJ2-1, with 13 bases aligning to TRBD2. Unmatched junction bases numbered 7, after V lost 7 bases and J lost 10 bases. The V gene's germline CDR1 is GTSNPN and CDR2 SVGIG (reference sequence). The CDR3 length is 13 residues. CDR3 in amino acids: CAYGLAGVREQFF. The CDR3 region has the DNA TGTGCCTACGGACTAGCGGGAGTGAGGGAGCAGTTCTTC.

This clone was observed at least ten times. A read error is possible here, since a much larger clone lies one base away. The conserved phenylalanine or tryptophan is not found at the CDR3 terminus, so this likely reflects a read error. The gene calls are TRBV27 and TRBJ1-1; 9 nucleotides line up with TRBD1. V shed 6 bases and J 3 bases; nucleotides not matched to a gene: 5. CDR3 length: 14 residues. Per the germline V gene, CDR1 is MNHEY and CDR2 is SMNVEV (reference sequence). CDR3 residues: CASRSGTGYTEAFL. CDR3 nucleotide sequence: TGTGCCAGCAGATCCGGGACAGGGTACACTGAAGCTTTCCTT.

In its sample, this clone was seen many times. The rearrangement joins TRBV12-3 or TRBV12-4 to TRBJ2-5; D call uncertain. The CDR3 length is 14 residues. V was cut by 3 bases and J by 6 bases, with 14 bases left in between. The CDR3 nucleotides read TGTGCCAGCAGTTTTAGGTCACTTAAGCAGACCCAGTACTTC. Translated, it gives CASSFRSLKQTQYF.

This clone was counted ten times or more. This chain joins TRBV7-2 and TRBJ2-7; D is perhaps TRBD1 (5 bases). Germline CDR1 reads SGHTA; CDR2 reads FQGNSA. The CDR3 has 13 residues. V was pared by 5 bases and J by 0 bases, with 8 bases between. The CDR3 loop is CASSRDSSYEQYF. CDR3 sequence (DNA): TGTGCCAGCAGCCGCGACAGCTCCTACGAGCAGTACTTC.